Sequencing of this T cell receptor beta chain was carried out in a study of T cell responses to AZD1222 COVID-19 vaccine. Findings of the study overall: There were mostly white British donors and more females than males, and clonal diversity was possibly underestimated. Spike-specific TCR breadth rose after two AZD1222 doses, and depth rose as well. In all cases, repertoires were sampled only after the peak T cell response.

Looked up from germline, CDR1 is MDHEN and CDR2 is SYDVKM. J was trimmed by 4 bases and V by 7 bases; bases with no gene match: 6. The CDR3 covers 14 residues. TCRdb keeps only in-frame clones here, not all; method: immunoSEQ multiplex PCR. The sample shows tens of thousands of clones, 75% to 95% of them seen only once. As for this clone: The antigen remains unidentified.

Sequenced here: peripheral blood, sampled 28 days after the second AZD1222 dose. This TCR was sampled from an adult who received the AZD1222 COVID-19 vaccine. The chain combines TRBV28 with TRBJ2-5, with 10 bases matching TRBD1. CDR3 DNA sequence: TGTGCCAGCAATAGGGACAGGGGCGTAGAGACCCAGTACTTC. The encoded protein is CASNRDRGVETQYF.